A selection of T cell receptor beta chains follows, all from one sample in a study of tumor-infiltrating lymphocytes in primary liver carcinoma. TCRdb called the multiplex PCR reads again in MiXCR, with one record for every CDR3 protein. The sample holds some 50,000 distinct CDR3 sequences, roughly 70% seen once. The sequenced sample consisted of liver tumor tissue from sampling region 5. The receptors shown here come from a man aged 40-49 years with primary liver carcinoma and hepatitis B virus infection. The CDR3 runs from the conserved cysteine through the conserved F or W. The D gene is left open where the match is weak. A clone size is listed for some rows: how often the clone was seen (once, few, many), or a class if it is expanded.

- | TRBJ1-2 | TRBV12-3/TRBV12-4 | - | TGCGCCAGCAGTGCCTCCGACAGCTCTAACTATGGCTACACCTTC | CASSASDSSNYGYTF
- | TRBJ2-7 | TRBV4-1 | TRBD2 | TGCGCCAGAAGCCGTAGATTGGTAGCGGGAGGGCAGTCGGGGTACGAGCAGTACTTC | CARSRRLVAGGQSGYEQYF
- | TRBJ1-1 | TRBV24-1 | - | TGTGCCACCAGTGTGACTGACACTGAAGCTTTCTTT | CATSVTDTEAFF
many | TRBJ2-1 | TRBV13 | - | TGTGCCAGCAGCCCTCTCTTCAGTACTTCCTACAATGAGCAGTTCTTC | CASSPLFSTSYNEQFF
once | TRBJ2-1 | TRBV4-1 | TRBD1 | TGCGCCGGCAGCCAATCGGGACAGGGATACGATGAGCAGTTCTTC | CAGSQSGQGYDEQFF
- | TRBJ2-5 | TRBV29-1 | - | TGCAGCGAAGGGAACAGGGAGGAGACCCAGTACTTC | CSEGNREETQYF
- | TRBJ2-1 | TRBV7-8 | - | TGTGCCAGCAGCTTAGCGCAAGGAGCCGATGAGCAGTTCTTC | CASSLAQGADEQFF
- | TRBJ1-5 | TRBV29-1 | - | TGCAGCGTTAGTTCGGACAGCAATCAGCCCCAGCATTTT | CSVSSDSNQPQHF
many | TRBJ2-7 | TRBV6-1 | TRBD1 | TGTGCCAGCAGTCCCGGGACAGGGCCCTACGAGCAGTACTTC | CASSPGTGPYEQYF
- | TRBJ2-5 | TRBV5-4 | - | TGTGCCAACAGCCGGGACGGGCAAGAGACCCAGTACTTC | CANSRDGQETQYF
few | TRBJ2-7 | TRBV11-2 | - | TGTGCCAGCAGCTTAGCAGAGGACCATGAGAACGAGCAGTACTTC | CASSLAEDHENEQYF
- | TRBJ2-6 | TRBV6-5 | - | TGTGCCAGCACCGGCCGTCCCTCTGGGGCCAACGTCCTGACTTTC | CASTGRPSGANVLTF
- | TRBJ2-1 | TRBV24-1 | - | TGTGCCACCAGCCCAGCGGGTCTGGCAGGATACAATGAGCAGTTCTTC | CATSPAGLAGYNEQFF
- | TRBJ1-1 | TRBV6-2/TRBV6-3 | TRBD1 | TGTGCCAGCACCTCCTCAGGGGGCACTAAAGCTTTCTTT | CASTSSGGTKAFF
many | TRBJ2-7 | TRBV6-1 | - | TGTGCCAGCAGTGGCGGGGTAGCCATCTCCTACGAGCAGTACTTC | CASSGGVAISYEQYF
once | TRBJ2-5 | TRBV7-8 | - | TGTGCCAGCAGCCTAGTCTCCGGGGAAAGAGAGACCCTGTACTTC | CASSLVSGERETLYF
medium-sized | TRBJ2-3 | TRBV11-2 | - | TGTGCCAGCAGCTTTCAGGCTTCTAGCACAGATACGCAGTATTTT | CASSFQASSTDTQYF
once | TRBJ2-5 | TRBV13 | - | TGCGCCAGCAGCTTACTAGTGGGAGTGGGAGAGACTCAGTACTTC | CASSLLVGVGETQYF
- | TRBJ1-6 | TRBV6-6 | - | TGTACCGGTCGGAGCTCCTATAATTCACCCCTTCACTTT | CTGRSSYNSPLHF
- | TRBJ2-7 | TRBV11-2 | - | TGTGCCAGCAGCTTATTCTACGAGCAGGACTTC | CASSLFYEQDF
many | TRBJ1-1 | TRBV10-3 | TRBD1 | TGTGCCATCAGTGAGGACAGGGGTAAGGACACTGAAGCTTTCTTT | CAISEDRGKDTEAFF
many | TRBJ2-2 | TRBV12-3/TRBV12-4 | - | TGTGCCAGCACCGTTGAAGCAGGCACCGGGGAGCTGTTTTTT | CASTVEAGTGELFF
- | TRBJ2-2 | TRBV6-1 | - | TGTGTCAGCAGTGACTTCGGACTCACGCGGGCCGGGGATCTGTTTTTT | CVSSDFGLTRAGDLFF
- | TRBJ2-7 | TRBV3-1 | - | TGTGCCAGCAGCCAAGGAGGAGGGGAGCAGTACTTC | CASSQGGGEQYF
- | TRBJ2-5 | TRBV12-3/TRBV12-4 | TRBD2 | TGTGCCAGCAAGCGGGAGGTGTGGGAGACCCAGTACTTC | CASKREVWETQYF
- | TRBJ1-5 | TRBV20-1 | - | TGCAGTGTTTCGGACAGTATCAAGACCCAGCATTTT | CSVSDSIKTQHF
once | TRBJ1-6 | TRBV6-5 | - | TGTGCCAGCAGTTACCGGGACCGAAATTCACCCATCGACTTT | CASSYRDRNSPIDF
- | TRBJ1-1 | TRBV11-2 | - | TGTGCAAGCAGCTTAGAGTACAGCGTCACTGAAGCTTCCTTT | CASSLEYSVTEASF
few | TRBJ2-7 | TRBV7-3 | - | TGTGCCAGCAGCAATGGGACGACCTACGAGCAGTACTTC | CASSNGTTYEQYF